This T cell receptor (beta chain) derives from a study of CD8 T cells in ankylosing spondylitis. Notes on the study in general: Ankylosing spondylitis blood appeared to be characterized by a TCR beta motif of several highly homologous variants. Earlier reports found some motif variants in synovial fluid and blood in reactive arthritis.

The sample holds many counts of this clonotype. The antigen is not known. TCRdb recomputed calls from the 5' RACE reads with MiXCR, one row per CDR3 protein. The sample lists a few hundred thousand distinct CDR3 sequences; approximately 10% were seen once. The CDR3 consists of 14 residues. The V end lost 7 bases, the J end lost 0 bases, and 13 bases lay between the germline ends. The sequenced sample was blood, either unsorted or a sorted T cell fraction (not recorded which). This sequence was found in a male donor with ankylosing spondylitis or in good health (not recorded which). J is TRBJ2-7 and V is TRBV12-3 or TRBV12-4, with no clear D. The CDR3 here is CASTLVGLSYEQYF. The CDR3 nucleotides are TGTGCCAGCACCCTCGTGGGCCTCTCCTACGAGCAGTACTTC.